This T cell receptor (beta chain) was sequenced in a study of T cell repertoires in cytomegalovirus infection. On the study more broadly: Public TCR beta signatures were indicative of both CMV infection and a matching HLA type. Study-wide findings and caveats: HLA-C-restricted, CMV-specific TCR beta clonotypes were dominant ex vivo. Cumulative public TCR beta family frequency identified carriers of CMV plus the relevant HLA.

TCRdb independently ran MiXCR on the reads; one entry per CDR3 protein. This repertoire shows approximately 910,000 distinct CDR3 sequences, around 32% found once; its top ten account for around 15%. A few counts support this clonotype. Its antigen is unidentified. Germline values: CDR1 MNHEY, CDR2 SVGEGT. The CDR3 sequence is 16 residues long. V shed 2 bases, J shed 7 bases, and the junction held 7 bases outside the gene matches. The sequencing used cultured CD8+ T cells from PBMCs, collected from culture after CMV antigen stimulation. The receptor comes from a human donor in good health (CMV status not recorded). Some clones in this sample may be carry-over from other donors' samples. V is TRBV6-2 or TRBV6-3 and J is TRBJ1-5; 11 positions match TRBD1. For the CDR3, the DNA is TGTGCCAGCAGTTACAAAGGGACAGGGGGTGTACAGCCCCAGCATTTT. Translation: CASSYKGTGGVQPQHF.